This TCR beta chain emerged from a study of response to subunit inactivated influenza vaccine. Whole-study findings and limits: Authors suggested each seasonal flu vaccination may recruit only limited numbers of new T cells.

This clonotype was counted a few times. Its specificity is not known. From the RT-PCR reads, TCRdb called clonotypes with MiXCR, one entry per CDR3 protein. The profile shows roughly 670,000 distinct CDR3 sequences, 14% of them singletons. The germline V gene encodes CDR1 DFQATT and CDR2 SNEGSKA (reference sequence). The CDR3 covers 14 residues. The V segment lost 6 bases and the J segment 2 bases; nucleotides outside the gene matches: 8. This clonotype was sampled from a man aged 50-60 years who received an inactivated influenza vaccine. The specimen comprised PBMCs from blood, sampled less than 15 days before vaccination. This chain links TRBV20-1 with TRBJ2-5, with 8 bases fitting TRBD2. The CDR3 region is CSALSGNSQETQYF. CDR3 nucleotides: TGCAGTGCCCTTAGCGGGAACTCTCAAGAGACCCAGTACTTC.